These 6 T cell receptor beta chains were all obtained from the same sample, sequenced in a study of blood T cell repertoires in COVID-19. Libraries were prepared by immunoSEQ multiplex PCR; TCRdb keeps only in-frame clonotypes and omits some of them. The repertoire includes some 89,000 clones, roughly 89% of them detected once, and less than 20% sits in the top ten. The specimen sequenced was peripheral blood. These receptors were taken from a human donor in a cohort sampled during active COVID-19.

The V and J genes are TRBV6-5 and TRBJ1-1, with TRBD1 matching 11 bases. V was clipped by 2 bases and J by 1 base; unmatched bases: 3. Per germline, CDR1 MNHEY and CDR2 SVGAGI. The CDR3 spans 16 residues. CDR3 sequence: CASSYGTGGKNTEAFF. CDR3 DNA: TGTGCCAGCAGTTACGGGACAGGGGGGAAGAACACTGAAGCTTTCTTT.

This clone has just one count. This rearrangement joins TRBV4-1 to TRBJ2-1, with a possible D match to TRBD2 (6 bases). V was shortened by 1 base and J by 7 bases, with 20 bases between the two germline ends. CDR3 length: 17 residues. CDR1 and CDR2 (germline): MGHRA, YSYEKL. CDR3 protein: CASSQAAGRGGLNEQFF. The DNA for the CDR3 is TGCGCCAGCAGCCAAGCTGCGGGGCGGGGTGGTTTAAATGAGCAGTTCTTC.

This clone appeared a few times. The rearrangement links TRBV11-2 to TRBJ1-1; no firm D call. The CDR3 totals 15 residues. Looked up from germline, CDR1 is SGHAT and CDR2 is FQNNGV. Trimming stripped 1 base from V and 0 bases from J, with 9 bases between. CDR3 sequence reads: CASSLGTNMNTEAFF. The CDR3 coding sequence is TGTGCCAGCAGCTTAGGGACTAACATGAACACTGAAGCTTTCTTT.

J is TRBJ2-7 and V is TRBV7-2, with D uncertain. Looked up from germline, CDR1 is SGHTA and CDR2 is FQGNSA. The V gene lost 4 bases and the J gene lost 1 base, with 5 bases spanning the gap. This CDR3 is built from 12 residues. CDR3 DNA sequence: TGTGCCAGCAGCTCCATGTCCTACGAGCAGTACTTC. Protein sequence: CASSSMSYEQYF. The entire variable domain, with the rest obtained from reference TRBV7-2 and TRBJ2-7, is as follows: GAGVSQSPSNKVTEKGKDVELRCDPISGHTALYWYRQSLGQGLEFLIYFQGNSAPDKSGLPSDRFSAERTGGSVSTLTIQRTQQEDSAVYLCASSSMSYEQYFGPGTRLTVT.

This clone has just a few counts. The chain combines TRBV19 with TRBJ1-5, with D maybe TRBD1 (5 bases). CDR3 length: 15 residues. V lost 7 bases and J lost 1, with 14 bases in between. Germline V gene lookup returns CDR1 LNHDA and CDR2 SQIVND (reference sequence). The CDR3 DNA is TGTGCCAGTACCAGCCTCGGGGGAAGCAATCAGCCCCAGCATTTT. This encodes CASTSLGGSNQPQHF.

The J gene is TRBJ1-1, the V gene TRBV7-9; D perhaps matches TRBD1 (6 bases). The CDR3 is 14 residues long. Trimming removed 1 base from V and 7 bases from J, with 13 bases in between. Per the germline V gene, CDR1 is SEHNR and CDR2 is FQNEAQ (reference sequence). CDR3 nucleotide sequence: TGTGCCAGCAGCTTAGAAGGGTACAGGGTTGAAGCTTTCTTT. Translating it yields CASSLEGYRVEAFF.